These 10 T cell receptor beta chains came from one sample sequenced in a study of blood T cell repertoires in COVID-19. The table came from immunoSEQ multiplex PCR; TCRdb's copy has only in-frame clones and leaves some out. The repertoire holds a few hundred thousand clones, with around 87% as singletons. Sequencing used PBMCs or T cells enriched from blood (not recorded which). Receptors originate from a woman younger than 30 with acute COVID-19.

This clone appeared once. This chain uses TRBV27 with TRBJ1-2; D is possibly TRBD1 (5 bases). The CDR3 is made up of 13 amino acids. V lost 3 bases and J 6 bases, leaving 11 bases between the germline ends. Germline CDR1 is MNHEY and CDR2 is SMNVEV (reference sequence). This CDR3 is CASSFRQRDGYTF. The CDR3 coding sequence is TGTGCCAGCAGTTTCCGACAGCGGGATGGCTACACCTTC.

The CDR3 protein is CASSLSAAGSSYEQYF. For the CDR3, the DNA is TGTGCCAGCAGTTTATCGGCAGCGGGAAGCTCCTACGAGCAGTACTTC. The rearrangement joins TRBV28 to TRBJ2-7; 7 bases are shared with TRBD2. Germline-derived CDR1 and CDR2 are MDHEN and SYDVKM. CDR3 length equals 16 residues. V dropped 1 base and J dropped 0; count of bases not matched to a gene: 6. Filled out from reference TRBV28 and TRBJ2-7, the complete variable domain reads DVKVTQSSRYLVKRTGEKVFLECVQDMDHENMFWYRQDPGLGLRLIYFSYDVKMKEKGDIPEGYSVSREKKERFSLILESASTNQTSMYLCASSLSAAGSSYEQYFGPGTRLTVT.

The genes are TRBV6-5 and TRBJ2-7; D not certain. The CDR3 consists of 15 residues. Trimming stripped 0 bases from V and 2 bases from J, with 11 bases between. Germline values: CDR1 MNHEY, CDR2 SVGAGI. The CDR3 protein is CASSYSSDQTYEQYF. The CDR3 DNA reads TGTGCCAGCAGTTACTCGTCCGATCAGACCTACGAGCAGTACTTC.

This rearrangement joins TRBV19 to TRBJ1-1; D is unclear. CDR1 is LNHDA and CDR2 is SQIVND in the germline V gene (reference sequence). Deletions cut 4 bases from V and 7 bases from J, with 19 bases between. This CDR3 has 15 residues. DNA for the CDR3: TGTGCCAGTAGTACCCCGGGGAGGCCCGCAAATGAAGCTTTCTTT. Amino acids: CASSTPGRPANEAFF.

This clone was counted a single time. The chain combines TRBV18 with TRBJ1-4; perhaps TRBD1 as D (6 bases). Trimming pared 2 bases from V and 7 bases from J, leaving 20 bases between. Germline V gives CDR1 KGHSH, CDR2 LQKENI. The length of the CDR3 is 17 residues. The CDR3 coding sequence is TGTGCCAGCTCACCAGCGGGCGGGGGCGGCCAAGGTGAAAAACTGTTTTTT. This codes for CASSPAGGGGQGEKLFF.

V gene TRBV28 combines with J gene TRBJ2-3; maybe TRBD2 (5 bases). Germline CDR1 reads MDHEN; CDR2 reads SYDVKM. The V gene lost 7 bases and the J gene lost 0 bases, with 8 bases spanning the gap. This CDR3 contains 13 residues. DNA of the CDR3: TGTGCCAGCATGCGCGGGAGCACAGATACGCAGTATTTT. The encoded protein is CASMRGSTDTQYF.

The chain joins TRBV5-1 to TRBJ2-7; 7 nucleotides agree with TRBD1. The CDR3 spans 17 residues. The ends lost 0 bases at V and 4 bases at J; junction bases unmatched: 13. Germline CDR1 is SGHRS and CDR2 is YFSETQ. CDR3 nucleotide sequence: TGCGCCAGCAGCTTGGAAGGTAGTGGACAGGTGGTGTACGAGCAGTACTTC. It encodes CASSLEGSGQVVYEQYF.

In DNA form, the CDR3 reads TGTGCCAGCAGCTTAGATCAGGGCGGCCGCTCTGGAAACACCATATATTTT. As protein: CASSLDQGGRSGNTIYF. V is TRBV11-2 and J is TRBJ1-3, with D perhaps TRBD1 (5 bases). The V and J ends lost 0 bases and 0 bases respectively, with 12 bases between them. The CDR3 contains 17 residues. Germline V lookup: CDR1 SGHAT, CDR2 FQNNGV.

The chain couples TRBV7-9 to TRBJ1-1; 7 bases agree with TRBD1. Germline CDR1 reads SEHNR; CDR2 reads FQNEAQ (reference sequence). This CDR3 spans 16 amino acids. The ends lost 0 bases at V and 4 bases at J; junction bases unmatched: 8. The CDR3 sequence: CASSLAQGGGSTEAFF. In DNA, the CDR3 is TGTGCCAGCAGCTTAGCGCAAGGGGGCGGTAGCACTGAAGCTTTCTTT.

The rearrangement uses TRBV24-1 and TRBJ1-5; 9 bases agree with TRBD1. The CDR3 is 15 residues long. The J segment lost 7 bases and the V segment lost 4 bases, leaving 7 bases of the junction unmatched. Per the germline V gene, CDR1 is KGHDR and CDR2 is SFDVKD. For the CDR3, the DNA is TGTGCCACCAGTGACGGGACAGGGAAGAGCCAGCCCCAGCATTTT. Its translation is CATSDGTGKSQPQHF.